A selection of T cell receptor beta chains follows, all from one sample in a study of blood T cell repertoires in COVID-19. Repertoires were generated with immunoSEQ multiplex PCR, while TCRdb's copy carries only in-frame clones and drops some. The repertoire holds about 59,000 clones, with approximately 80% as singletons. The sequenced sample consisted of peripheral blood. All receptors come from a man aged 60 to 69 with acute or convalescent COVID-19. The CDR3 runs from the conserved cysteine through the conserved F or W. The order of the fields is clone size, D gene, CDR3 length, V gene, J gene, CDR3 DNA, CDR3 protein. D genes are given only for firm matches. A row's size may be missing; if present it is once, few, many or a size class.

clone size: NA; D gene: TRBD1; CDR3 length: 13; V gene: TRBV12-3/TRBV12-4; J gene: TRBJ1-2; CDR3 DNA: TGTGCCAGCAGTCCCCGGACAGGGTCGGGCTACACCTTC; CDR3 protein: CASSPRTGSGYTF
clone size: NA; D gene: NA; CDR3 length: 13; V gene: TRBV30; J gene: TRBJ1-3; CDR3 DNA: TGTGCTGTTCTGCGGGCCTCTGGAAACACCATATATTTT; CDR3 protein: CAVLRASGNTIYF
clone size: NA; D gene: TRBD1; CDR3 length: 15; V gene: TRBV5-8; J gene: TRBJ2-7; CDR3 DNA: TGTGCCAGCAGCCCGGGACAGGGGAACTCCTACGAGCAGTACTTC; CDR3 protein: CASSPGQGNSYEQYF
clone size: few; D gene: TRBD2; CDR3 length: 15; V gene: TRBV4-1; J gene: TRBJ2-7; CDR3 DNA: TGCGCCAGCAGCCGACTAGCGGGGGTCTCCTACGAGCAGTACTTC; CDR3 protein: CASSRLAGVSYEQYF
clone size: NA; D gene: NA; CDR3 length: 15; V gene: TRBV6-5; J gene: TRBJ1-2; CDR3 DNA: TGTGCCAGCAGTTACCAAGTTCTCGCACTCGATGGCTACACCTTC; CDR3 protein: CASSYQVLALDGYTF
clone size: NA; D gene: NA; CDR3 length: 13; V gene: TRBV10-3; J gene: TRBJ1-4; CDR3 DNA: TGTGCCACCAACCGGGGGACTAATGAAAAACTGTTTTTT; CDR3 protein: CATNRGTNEKLFF
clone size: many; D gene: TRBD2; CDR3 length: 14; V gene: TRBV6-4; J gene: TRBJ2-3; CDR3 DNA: TGTGCCAGCAGTGCAAGCGGGGGGACAGATACGCAGTATTTT; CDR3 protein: CASSASGGTDTQYF
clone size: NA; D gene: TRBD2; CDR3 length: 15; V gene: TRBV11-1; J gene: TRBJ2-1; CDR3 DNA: TGTGCCAGCAGCTTACGGGGGGTCCTGAGGAATGAGCAGTTCTTC; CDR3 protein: CASSLRGVLRNEQFF
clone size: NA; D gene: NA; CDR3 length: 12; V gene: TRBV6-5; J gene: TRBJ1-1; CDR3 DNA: TGTGCCAGCAGCTTACCAACAGGGAAAGCTTTCTTT; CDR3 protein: CASSLPTGKAFF
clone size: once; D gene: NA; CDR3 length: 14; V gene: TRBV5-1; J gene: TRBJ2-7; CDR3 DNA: TGCGCCAGCAGCTTTCGACAGGCATCCTACGAGCAGTACTTC; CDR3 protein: CASSFRQASYEQYF
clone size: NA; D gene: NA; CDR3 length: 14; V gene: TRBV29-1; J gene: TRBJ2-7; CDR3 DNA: TGCAGCGTTGGGGGCCTAGGACGAATCTACGAGCAGTACTTC; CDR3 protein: CSVGGLGRIYEQYF
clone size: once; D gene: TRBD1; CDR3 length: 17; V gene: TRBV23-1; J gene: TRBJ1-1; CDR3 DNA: TGCGCCAGCAGTCAACACCCCTTCCTACAGGGGGCAGGTGAAGCTTTCTTT; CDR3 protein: CASSQHPFLQGAGEAFF
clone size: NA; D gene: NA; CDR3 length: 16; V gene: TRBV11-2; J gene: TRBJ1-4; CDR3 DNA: TGTGCCAGCAGCTTAGATCTAAGTTCAACTAATGAAAAACTGTTTTTT; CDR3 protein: CASSLDLSSTNEKLFF
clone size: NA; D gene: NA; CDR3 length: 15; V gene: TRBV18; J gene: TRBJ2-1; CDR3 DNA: TGTGCCAGCTCACCACCTTCGGTCCGATACAATGAGCAGTTCTTC; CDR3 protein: CASSPPSVRYNEQFF
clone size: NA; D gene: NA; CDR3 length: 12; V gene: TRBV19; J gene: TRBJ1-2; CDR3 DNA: TGTGCCAGTAGTGTCACAGGGTCTGGCTACACCTTC; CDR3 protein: CASSVTGSGYTF
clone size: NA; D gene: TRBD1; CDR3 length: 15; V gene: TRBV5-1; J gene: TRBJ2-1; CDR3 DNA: TGCGCCAGCAGCTTCGTACAGGGGGCGGGCGATGAGCAGTTCTTC; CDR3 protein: CASSFVQGAGDEQFF
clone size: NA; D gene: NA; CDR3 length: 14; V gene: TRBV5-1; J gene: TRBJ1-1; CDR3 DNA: TGCGCCAGCAGCTCGAGGGGGAGGAACACTGAAGCTTTCTTT; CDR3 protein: CASSSRGRNTEAFF
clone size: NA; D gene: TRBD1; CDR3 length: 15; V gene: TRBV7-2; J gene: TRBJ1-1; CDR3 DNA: TGTGCCAGCAGTCAAAGGGGACAGGGAGGGACTGAAGCTTTCTTT; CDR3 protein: CASSQRGQGGTEAFF
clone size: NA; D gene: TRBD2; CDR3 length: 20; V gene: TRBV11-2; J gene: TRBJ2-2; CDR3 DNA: TGTGCCAGCAGCTTAGAACGGACGCCACTGGCGGGGGGGCGCACCGGGGAGCTGTTTTTT; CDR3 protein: CASSLERTPLAGGRTGELFF